Described below is a single T cell receptor (beta chain) sequence and its context. CD4+CD127+ cells were sorted as the conventional CD4 T cells. The junction had 9 bases not matched to a gene; V was cut back by 7 bases and J by 7 bases. CDR3 length: 14 residues. CDR1 and CDR2 from the germline V gene are LNHDA and SQIVND (reference sequence). The record originates from a study of B cell selection in AIRE deficiency. Here immunoSEQ multiplex PCR was the method, and the copy in TCRdb shows in-frame clones only, minus some. The sample lists some 20,000 clones, 95% to 98% occurring once. The chain is built from TRBV19 and TRBJ1-5; 8 bases are shared with TRBD1. Sequencing input: conventional CD4+ T cells sorted from PBMCs. The receptor's source is a human donor with AIRE deficiency. The CDR3 DNA reads as TGTGCCAGTAAAGAGACAGGGGCAAGACAGCCCCAGCATTTT. It is translated as CASKETGARQPQHF.